The 30 T cell receptor beta chains below were found in one sample sequenced in a study of T cell repertoires in cytomegalovirus infection (dated by TCRdb to the late 2010s). Sequencing instrument: Illumina HiSeq 1500. TCRdb itself trimmed the public reads at Q25 with fastp, ran MiXCR and retained productive beta chains. Rows matching on CDR3 protein sequence are summarized as one entry with the most common DNA and genes. This sample holds approximately 1,000,000 distinct CDR3 sequences; 31% were observed only once. The ten largest clonotypes hold over 12% of the sample. Reading the label with the study, this specimen's treatment or condition is: in vitro stimulation with specific CMV peptide epitopes to enrich CMV-specific T cells. What these receptors recognize is not known. The material sequenced was cultured CD8+ T cells from PBMCs, taken from culture after CMV antigen stimulation. The source of these receptors is a human donor in good health (CMV status not recorded). Some clones in this sample may be carry-over from other donors' samples.

The chain joins TRBV6-1 to TRBJ1-2; D is ambiguous. Germline CDR1 reads MNHNS; CDR2 reads SASEGT. V dropped 3 bases and J dropped 3 bases, with 20 bases sitting between them. The CDR3 extends over 17 amino acids. Here the CDR3 DNA reads TGTGCCAGCAGTGACAGCCTCAAGCCTCAGCATTACTATGGCTACACCTTC. It yields the protein CASSDSLKPQHYYGYTF.

The rearrangement uses TRBV27 and TRBJ1-2; D is undetermined. Trimming removed 2 bases from V and 3 bases from J, with 13 bases in between. The germline V gene encodes CDR1 MNHEY and CDR2 SMNVEV (reference sequence). The CDR3 is 15 amino acids. CDR3 coding DNA: TGTGCCAGCAGTTTAACAGCCCAGACTTACTATGGCTACACCTTC. This encodes CASSLTAQTYYGYTF.

The sample holds a few counts of this clonotype. The J gene is TRBJ2-2, the V gene TRBV7-6; 8 bases agree with TRBD1. Germline V CDR1 and CDR2: SGHVS, FNYEAQ. This CDR3 is 17 amino acids long. The junction had 9 bases not matched to a gene; V was cut back by 5 bases and J by 1 base. DNA of the CDR3: TGTGCCAGCAGCAATCCATCGACAGGGGAGAACACCGGGGAGCTGTTTTTT. The encoded protein is CASSNPSTGENTGELFF.

The chain links TRBV27 to TRBJ2-1; no definite D call. The germline CDR1 and CDR2 sequences are MNHEY and SMNVEV (reference sequence). The CDR3 is made up of 12 amino acids. V lost 10 bases, J lost 8 bases, and 15 bases lay in between. For the CDR3, the DNA is TGTGCCACCCTGGGTAGCAGGTATGAGCAGTTCTTC. Protein sequence: CATLGSRYEQFF.

This clonotype was detected a few times. The CDR3 loop is CASRMGEGMNTGELFF. The CDR3 DNA reads TGTGCCAGCAGGATGGGGGAGGGGATGAACACCGGGGAGCTGTTTTTT. The rearrangement uses TRBV6-5 and TRBJ2-2, with TRBD2 matching 7 bases. This CDR3 comprises 16 residues. V dropped 6 bases and J dropped 1; count of bases not matched to a gene: 8. CDR1 is MNHEY, CDR2 SVGAGI, per germline.

As for this clonotype: Being one base from a much bigger clone, this may be a read error. This chain uses TRBV7-9 with TRBJ1-2; tentatively, D is TRBD1 (5 bases). CDR1 SEHNR and CDR2 FQNEAQ come from the germline V gene (reference sequence). This CDR3 has 19 residues. CDR3: CASSFNRWFGHHKDYSYTF. The CDR3, as DNA: TGTGCCAGCAGCTTCAACAGGTGGTTCGGCCACCATAAGGACTATAGCTACACCTTC.

This clonotype was seen at least ten times. The chain has TRBV7-6 and TRBJ1-3; D may be TRBD1 (5 bases). V dropped 4 bases and J dropped 0 bases, with 16 bases sitting between them. The V gene's germline CDR1 is SGHVS and CDR2 FNYEAQ. The CDR3 extends over 17 amino acids. CDR3 sequence (DNA): TGTGCCAGCAGCTCGGGGGTTCCACACTTCTCTGGAAACACCATATATTTT. Translating gives CASSSGVPHFSGNTIYF.

This clonotype was counted many times. The V call is TRBV6-6, the J call TRBJ1-1; D gene ambiguous. The CDR3 loop spans 14 amino acids. Germline loops: CDR1 MNHNY, CDR2 SVGAGI (reference sequence). V was pared by 4 bases and J by 0 bases, with 9 bases between. In DNA form, the CDR3 reads TGTGCCAGCAGTTCTGGCAGCTTGAACACTGAAGCTTTCTTT. This encodes CASSSGSLNTEAFF.

The V call is TRBV24-1, the J call TRBJ2-5; D call uncertain. This CDR3 comprises 15 residues. CDR1 and CDR2 from the germline V gene are KGHDR and SFDVKD. Trimming removed 1 base from V and 4 bases from J, with 12 bases in between. CDR3 region: CATSDFSAVRETQYF. CDR3 nucleotide sequence: TGTGCCACCAGTGATTTCTCAGCAGTTCGAGAGACCCAGTACTTC.

This clonotype has a handful of counts. The rearrangement joins TRBV7-9 to TRBJ2-7; 8 bases line up with TRBD1. Germline lookup yields CDR1 SEHNR and CDR2 FQNEAQ (reference sequence). V lost 2 bases, J lost 2 bases, and 11 bases stayed unmatched. The CDR3 consists of 17 residues. CDR3 sequence reads: CASSLSTGGSSTYEQYF. In nucleotides, the CDR3 is TGTGCCAGCAGCTTATCTACAGGGGGTTCCTCCACCTACGAGCAGTACTTC.

To note about this clonotype: A read error may account for a junction end that differs from germline. The chain uses TRBV29-1 and TRBJ2-2; 8 positions agree with TRBD1. Germline V lookup: CDR1 SQVTM, CDR2 ANQGSEA. CDR3 length equals 13 residues. CDR3 sequence (DNA): TGCAGCGTTCAAGACAGGGGCACCGGGGAGCTGTTTTTT. Protein: CSVQDRGTGELFF.

This clonotype was detected a few times. The rearrangement uses TRBV4-1 and TRBJ1-1; 9 nucleotides match TRBD1. Germline-derived CDR1 and CDR2 are MGHRA and YSYEKL. CDR3 size: 14 residues. Losses at the gene ends were 1 base for V and 7 bases for J; bases not matched to a gene: 4. CDR3 amino acids: CASSQGTGEYEAFF. The CDR3 DNA reads TGCGCCAGCAGCCAAGGGACAGGGGAATATGAAGCTTTCTTT.

This clonotype was detected many times. CDR3 DNA: TGTGCCAGCAGCCCGAGGACCGTTGGATCGTACAATGAGCAGTTCTTC. Translating gives CASSPRTVGSYNEQFF. The V call is TRBV7-2, the J call TRBJ2-1; D not resolved. V lost 5 bases and J 4 bases, leaving 18 bases between the germline ends. This CDR3 is 16 amino acids long. Looked up from germline, CDR1 is SGHTA and CDR2 is FQGNSA.

This clonotype was seen ten or more times. The rearrangement joins TRBV7-2 to TRBJ2-1, with 11 bases aligning to TRBD2. With 6 bases clipped from V and 1 base from J, the junction kept 14 bases outside the gene matches. This CDR3 spans 19 amino acids. Germline V lookup: CDR1 SGHTA, CDR2 FQGNSA. The CDR3, as DNA: TGTGCCAGCAGTTTCCCGGGACTAGCGGTTTTGGGGTCCTACAATGAGCAGTTCTTC. This translates into CASSFPGLAVLGSYNEQFF.

The CDR3 here is CASSLTVAGELFF. The CDR3, as DNA: TGTGCCAGCAGTTTGACGGTTGCGGGGGAGCTGTTTTTT. V usage is TRBV28 and J usage is TRBJ2-2; D ambiguous. There are 13 residues in the CDR3. The V gene's germline CDR1 is MDHEN and CDR2 SYDVKM. Trimming stripped 3 bases from V and 8 bases from J, with 10 bases between. Drawing the rest from reference TRBV28 and TRBJ2-2, the complete variable domain is DVKVTQSSRYLVKRTGEKVFLECVQDMDHENMFWYRQDPGLGLRLIYFSYDVKMKEKGDIPEGYSVSREKKERFSLILESASTNQTSMYLCASSLTVAGELFFGEGSRLTVL.

Many counts were recorded for this clonotype. CDR3 region: CASSFGTGIYEQYF. The CDR3 DNA reads TGTGCCAGCAGTTTCGGGACAGGGATCTACGAGCAGTACTTC. V usage is TRBV7-2 and J usage is TRBJ2-7, with TRBD1 matching over 9 bases. Unmatched junction bases numbered 6, after V lost 6 bases and J lost 3 bases. The CDR3 totals 14 residues. Germline V gene data show CDR1 as SGHTA and CDR2 as FQGNSA.

A few counts support this clonotype. V is TRBV10-3 and J is TRBJ2-1; D may correspond to TRBD1 or TRBD2 (5 bases each). Deletions cut 0 bases from V and 2 bases from J, with 5 bases between. Germline lookup yields CDR1 ENHRY and CDR2 SYGVKD. CDR3 length: 14 amino acids. CDR3 region: CAISESGAYNEQFF. The CDR3 DNA reads TGTGCCATCAGTGAGTCGGGGGCCTACAATGAGCAGTTCTTC.

This clonotype has a handful of counts. The rearrangement joins TRBV11-2 to TRBJ2-2; 10 bases are shared with TRBD1. Looked up from germline, CDR1 is SGHAT and CDR2 is FQNNGV. V dropped 5 bases and J dropped 6; count of bases not matched to a gene: 12. This CDR3 has 17 amino acids. CDR3 sequence reads: CASSPYTGTGVAGELFF. CDR3 in DNA: TGTGCCAGCAGCCCCTACACCGGGACAGGGGTTGCCGGGGAGCTGTTTTTT.

Comment on this clonotype: Given the absence of the conserved phenylalanine or tryptophan at the CDR3 end, a read error is likely. V is TRBV7-2 and J is TRBJ2-3; possible D gene TRBD2, 5 bases. The CDR3 has 15 amino acids. Germline CDR1 SGHTA, CDR2 FQGNSA. Trimming removed 5 bases at V and 2 bases at J, with 14 bases between. The CDR3 sequence is CASSPMTTYTDTQYY. DNA for the CDR3: TGTGCCAGCAGCCCCATGACTACCTACACAGATACGCAGTATTAT.

On this clonotype itself: One junction end does not reproduce the germline sequence, and a read error may be involved. The chain employs TRBV7-6 and TRBJ2-5; a possible D gene is TRBD1 (5 bases). The CDR3 loop spans 14 amino acids. Germline lookup yields CDR1 SGHVS and CDR2 FNYEAQ. The CDR3 nucleotides read TGTGCCAGCAGCCATAAACAGGCCCAACAGACCCAGTACTTC. Translating it yields CASSHKQAQQTQYF.

This clonotype came up a few times. The rearrangement uses TRBV7-9 and TRBJ2-7; TRBD1 aligns across 8 bases. CDR3 length: 14 residues. Germline assignment: CDR1 SEHNR and CDR2 FQNEAQ (reference sequence). The trim removed 5 bases at V and 0 bases at J, leaving 3 bases unmatched. The CDR3 here is CASSGQGSSYEQYV. The CDR3 region has the DNA TGTGCCAGCAGCGGACAGGGAAGCTCCTACGAGCAGTACGTC.

This sequence joins TRBV19 and TRBJ1-1, with 12 nucleotides matching TRBD1. The CDR3 is 13 residues long. J gave up 8 bases and V 8 bases, and 6 bases lay outside the gene matches. Looked up from germline, CDR1 is LNHDA and CDR2 is SQIVND (reference sequence). The CDR3 DNA is TGTGCCAGTTGGGACAGGGGGCGGACCGAAGCTTTCTTT. It is translated as CASWDRGRTEAFF.

This rearrangement joins TRBV6-1 to TRBJ2-2; 10 bases are shared with TRBD1. This CDR3 contains 16 residues. Germline-derived CDR1 and CDR2 are MNHNS and SASEGT. Unmatched junction bases numbered 7, after V lost 4 bases and J lost 5 bases. This CDR3 reads CASSADRGLWTGELFF. CDR3 DNA: TGTGCCAGCAGTGCAGACAGGGGGCTATGGACCGGGGAGCTGTTTTTT.

This clonotype was detected a few times. J is TRBJ2-1 and V is TRBV6-5, with TRBD2 identical over 9 bases. The CDR3 totals 14 residues. Germline V gene sequence: CDR1 MNHEY, CDR2 SVGAGI. Trimming took 0 bases from V and 8 from J; bases not matched to a gene: 2. The CDR3 spells CASSYSRGGDEQFF. The CDR3 DNA sequence: TGTGCCAGCAGTTACTCGCGGGGGGGAGATGAGCAGTTCTTC.

This clonotype was seen many times. The chain has TRBV28 and TRBJ2-1, with a tentative D call TRBD2 (6 bases). The V and J ends lost 6 bases and 3 bases respectively, with 12 bases between them. CDR3 length equals 14 residues. Germline lookup yields CDR1 MDHEN and CDR2 SYDVKM. The CDR3 DNA is TGTGCCAGCAGGCCTTCGGGAGACTACAATGAGCAGTTCTTC. It codes for CASRPSGDYNEQFF.

About this clonotype itself: It is likely a read error, because the conserved phenylalanine at the end of the CDR3 is missing. The rearrangement joins TRBV5-6 to TRBJ2-7; D unclear. CDR1 and CDR2 from the germline V gene are SGHDT and YYEEEE. Trimming cost V 4 bases and J 7 bases, with 12 bases left between them. This CDR3 is 12 amino acids long. CDR3 DNA: TGTGCCAGCAGCCGAGCAGCACAAGAGCAGTACATC. Protein sequence: CASSRAAQEQYI.

The table lists this clonotype with many counts. The chain links TRBV7-6 to TRBJ2-2; 7 bases match TRBD1. The CDR3 covers 16 residues. CDR1 is SGHVS, CDR2 FNYEAQ, per germline. Germline trimming cut 5 bases from V and 4 bases from J; bases unmatched to any gene: 10. CDR3 sequence (DNA): TGTGCCAGCAGCCCCAGGACAGGCCCGGCCACCGGGGAGCTGTTTTTT. Translated: CASSPRTGPATGELFF. The complete variable domain, with remaining parts taken from reference TRBV7-6 and TRBJ2-2, reads GAGVSQSPRYKVTKRGQDVALRCDPISGHVSLYWYRQALGQGPEFLTYFNYEAQQDKSGLPNDRFSAERPEGSISTLTIQRTEQRDSAMYRCASSPRTGPATGELFFGEGSRLTVL.

This clonotype was found many times. This chain uses TRBV19 with TRBJ1-2; D is possibly TRBD1 (5 bases). Trimming left V 6 bases short and J 5 bases short, with 16 bases between. The CDR3 totals 14 residues. Germline V gene data show CDR1 as LNHDA and CDR2 as SQIVND (reference sequence). CDR3 nucleotide sequence: TGTGCCAGTAGAAGGGAGGGGTACGAGTATGGCTACACCTTC. It translates to CASRREGYEYGYTF.

As to this clonotype: An end of the junction differs from the germline gene, which may be a read error. V and J are TRBV7-6 and TRBJ2-5; unclear D gene. CDR3 length equals 12 residues. Per germline, CDR1 SGHVS and CDR2 FNYEAQ. The CDR3 region has the DNA TGTGCCAGCAGCTTAGCGGCAGAGACCAAGTACTTC. Protein product: CASSLAAETKYF.

The sample holds many counts of this clonotype. The chain uses TRBV7-8 and TRBJ2-5, with D hard to call. The germline V and J ends were trimmed by 2 bases and 2 bases, with 3 bases remaining between them. CDR1 is SGHVS, CDR2 FQNEAQ, per germline. The CDR3 covers 12 residues. In DNA form, the CDR3 reads TGTGCCAGCAGCTTATTGCAAGAGACCCAGTACTTC. The encoded protein is CASSLLQETQYF.